Reported below is one T cell receptor beta chain. Unmatched junction bases numbered 5, after V lost 1 base and J lost 4 bases. This CDR3 spans 15 amino acids. CDR1 and CDR2 from the germline V gene are SGHAT and FQNNGV. In the original processing: Estimated nucleated cell counts came from reference gene primer amplification. Data came from immunoSEQ multiplex PCR; TCRdb stores just in-frame clones and leaves some out. For V, J and clone size, that table is used; D and trimming come from the DNA. The top ten clones hold around 4% of a sample with 86,000 or so clones, 90% to 95% of them seen once. The sample originates from a study of blood T cell repertoires in COVID-19. The wider study: T cells, B-cell-depleted T cells, or PBMCs supplied cDNA or gDNA.

The genes are TRBV11-2 and TRBJ2-7, with 9 bases aligning to TRBD1. Sequenced material: peripheral blood. The receptor was derived from a human donor with active COVID-19. The donor label of this sample is uncertain. DNA of the CDR3: TGTGCCAGCAGCTTAGGGGACAGGGTACGGTACGAGCAGTACTTC. Protein product: CASSLGDRVRYEQYF.